This T cell receptor beta chain originates from a study of CD8+ T cells in alopecia areata. Study-wide background: Treated patients received severity scores based on the percentage of scalp area affected.

This clone is a singleton in its sample. Antigen specificity is unknown. A read error may produce the germline difference seen at one junction end. Treatment described: oral pan-JAK inhibitor, 5-10 mg twice daily. As part of sample collection, lesional scalp punch biopsies and peripheral blood were taken from alopecia areata patients. Findings of the study overall: Researchers reported that TCR sharing among patients proved less clear than in mice, possibly HLA-linked. Clonality was higher in lesional than normal scalp, especially in alopecia totalis/universalis.

Germline V gene data show CDR1 as ENHRY and CDR2 as SYGVKD. This CDR3 region has 16 residues. cDNA reverse transcribed from extracted RNA served as the sequencing template. The method was immunoSEQ multiplex PCR; TCRdb's version includes in-frame clones alone and lacks a portion of them. The sample lists roughly 190,000 clones, under 80% occurring once. The rearrangement joins TRBV10-3 to TRBJ2-3, with TRBD2 matching 8 bases. The receptor's source is a human donor with alopecia areata. Here the sequenced sample was CD4+ T cells sorted from blood, taken around week 49, from a patient treated with tofacitinib. The CDR3 here is CAINEASGGPAGTQYF. CDR3 DNA sequence: TGTGCCATCAATGAGGCCAGCGGGGGCCCGGCGGGGACGCAGTATTTT.